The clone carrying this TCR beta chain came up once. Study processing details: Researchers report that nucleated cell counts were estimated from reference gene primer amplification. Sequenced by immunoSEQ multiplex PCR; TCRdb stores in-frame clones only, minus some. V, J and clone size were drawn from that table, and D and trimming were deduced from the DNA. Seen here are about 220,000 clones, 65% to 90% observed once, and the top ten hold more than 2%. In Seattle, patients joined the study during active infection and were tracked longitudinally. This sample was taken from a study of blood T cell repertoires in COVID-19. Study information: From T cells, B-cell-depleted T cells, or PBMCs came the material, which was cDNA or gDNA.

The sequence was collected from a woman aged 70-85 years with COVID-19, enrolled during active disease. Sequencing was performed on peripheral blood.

This CDR3 reads CAISESSTGNTIYF. The CDR3, as DNA: TGTGCCATCAGTGAGTCGTCAACTGGAAACACCATATATTTT. This rearrangement joins TRBV10-3 to TRBJ1-3, with D unresolved. Germline V CDR1 and CDR2: ENHRY, SYGVKD. The V end was cut by 0 bases, the J end by 2 bases, with 5 bases between. CDR3 length equals 14 residues.